This T cell receptor beta chain was retrieved from a study of T cells in Graves' hyperthyroidism and ophthalmopathy. Across the study: It was at initial diagnosis, before any treatment, that peripheral blood was collected.

Researchers amplified the TCR beta CDR3 regions from RNA transcripts. The HTBI set primed first-round TCR CDR3 RT-PCR. TCRdb called the multiplex PCR reads again in MiXCR, with one record for every CDR3 protein. The sample contains hundreds of thousands of distinct CDR3 sequences, over 11% of which appear only once. Lactation, pregnancy, other autoimmune disease or uncontrolled infection led to exclusion of patients. Clinical symptoms, serum thyroxine, TRAb, thyroid ultrasound and orbital computed tomography established diagnosis. Fresh peripheral blood, roughly 10 ml, was the source of the PBMCs. This clonotype came up a few times. Sequenced material: blood. The receptor was derived from a woman aged 25-40 years with Graves' hyperthyroidism that later progressed to Graves' ophthalmopathy.

The CDR3 sequence is CASRIPSGHQNTEAFF. The CDR3 DNA reads TGTGCCAGTAGAATTCCTTCGGGACACCAAAACACTGAAGCTTTCTTT. The chain employs TRBV19 and TRBJ1-1, with TRBD1 as a possible D gene (6 bases). CDR1 and CDR2 from the germline V gene are LNHDA and SQIVND (reference sequence). The V gene lost 6 bases and the J gene lost 2 bases, with 19 bases spanning the gap. The CDR3 loop spans 16 amino acids. Variable domain in full (rest from reference TRBV19 and TRBJ1-1): DGGITQSPKYLFRKEGQNVTLSCEQNLNHDAMYWYRQDPGQGLRLIYYSQIVNDFQKGDIAEGYSVSREKKESFPLTVTSAQKNPTAFYLCASRIPSGHQNTEAFFGQGTRLTVV.